A single sample is the source of the 28 T cell receptor beta chains below, sequenced in a study of T cell changes during pregnancy in multiple sclerosis. Profiling relied on immunoSEQ multiplex PCR, and the TCRdb table lists in-frame clones only, not all of them. The table has 40,000 to 50,000 clones, about 94% seen once. Sequenced material: CD8+ T cells from peripheral blood mononuclear cells, taken in the third trimester of pregnancy. These receptors were collected from a female donor with multiple sclerosis, enrolled in a pregnancy study.

J is TRBJ2-2 and V is TRBV10-1; 11 nucleotides match TRBD2. The germline V gene encodes CDR1 WNHNN and CDR2 SYGVQD (reference sequence). J gave up 4 bases and V 9 bases, and 13 bases lay outside the gene matches. The CDR3 length is 17 residues. The CDR3 DNA sequence: TGCGCCAGAGAGGGGACTAGCGGAACCGCGAGCACCGGGGAGCTGTTTTTT. This sequence encodes CAREGTSGTASTGELFF.

The V and J genes are TRBV7-9 and TRBJ1-2, with D unresolved. Germline CDR1 and CDR2: SEHNR and FQNEAQ (reference sequence). The CDR3 covers 13 residues. V was cut by 6 bases and J by 4 bases, with 12 bases left in between. CDR3 amino acids: CASSPIASYGYTF. The CDR3 bases are TGTGCCAGCAGTCCTATAGCCTCCTATGGCTACACCTTC.

A word on this clone: Compared with germline, one end of the junction differs, possibly owing to a read error. The rearrangement joins TRBV30 to TRBJ2-1; 9 bases agree with TRBD2. Germline loops: CDR1 GTSNPN, CDR2 SVGIG (reference sequence). The CDR3 consists of 11 residues. The CDR3 DNA is TGTGCCTGGACTAGCGGGATCGTTAGGGTCTTC. This codes for CAWTSGIVRVF.

V usage is TRBV28 and J usage is TRBJ2-7; TRBD1 matches 9 bases. The CDR3 is 14 amino acids. In germline, CDR1 is MDHEN, CDR2 SYDVKM. Trimming took 6 bases from V and 5 from J; bases not matched to a gene: 8. CDR3 nucleotide sequence: TGTGCCAGCAGGCCGGGACAGGGCAGCGACGAGCAGTACTTC. Translated: CASRPGQGSDEQYF.

The chain combines TRBV9 with TRBJ1-1; D is unresolved. Per germline, CDR1 SGDLS and CDR2 YYNGEE. With 4 bases removed from V and 0 bases from J, the gap between germline ends came to 10 bases. The CDR3 contains 14 residues. The CDR3 protein is CASSPGLVNTEAFF. The CDR3 DNA reads as TGTGCCAGCAGCCCCGGGTTGGTGAACACTGAAGCTTTCTTT.

In this sample, this clone turned up many times. The rearrangement links TRBV29-1 to TRBJ2-6; TRBD1 is a possible D gene (5 bases). The germline V gene encodes CDR1 SQVTM and CDR2 ANQGSEA. The CDR3 runs to 17 residues. V dropped 4 bases and J dropped 4 bases, with 20 bases sitting between them. The CDR3 loop is CSVGGLIPGSGANVLTF. CDR3 sequence (DNA): TGCAGCGTTGGGGGCTTAATCCCGGGTTCCGGGGCCAACGTCCTGACTTTC.

This rearrangement joins TRBV30 to TRBJ1-2; TRBD1 aligns across 7 bases. V trimming: 1 base; J trimming: 4 bases; junction bases outside the gene matches: 3. Germline CDR1 is GTSNPN and CDR2 is SVGIG (reference sequence). This CDR3 contains 13 residues. CDR3 residues: CAWSGQGGYGYTF. The CDR3 DNA is TGTGCCTGGAGTGGACAGGGAGGCTATGGCTACACCTTC.

The chain employs TRBV27 and TRBJ1-2, with no clear D. CDR3 length: 14 residues. CDR1 MNHEY and CDR2 SMNVEV come from the germline V gene (reference sequence). V lost 2 bases and J 7 bases, leaving 14 bases between the germline ends. This CDR3 is CASSLSPPTGGYTF. DNA of the CDR3: TGTGCCAGCAGTTTAAGCCCTCCGACGGGTGGCTACACCTTC.

The gene calls are TRBV5-4 and TRBJ2-1, with 8 bases identical to TRBD2. The V gene's germline CDR1 is SGHNT and CDR2 YYREEE (reference sequence). Trimming cost V 6 bases and J 8 bases; bases outside gene matches: 13. The CDR3 runs to 15 residues. This CDR3 is CASIQAGDLGDEQFF. The CDR3 coding sequence is TGTGCCAGCATCCAAGCGGGAGACTTAGGCGATGAGCAGTTCTTC.

This clone was observed a single time. A clone one base away is much larger, so this may be a read error. This chain connects TRBV11-2 to TRBJ2-1; 7 positions match TRBD2. Germline V gene sequence: CDR1 SGHAT, CDR2 FQNNGV. The length of the CDR3 is 14 residues. V shed 3 bases and J 4 bases; nucleotides not matched to a gene: 3. The CDR3 nucleotides are TGTGCCAGCAGCTTGCTAGCGGAGTACAATGAGCAGTTCTTC. It yields the protein CASSLLAEYNEQFF.

This clone appeared once. The chain combines TRBV6-5 with TRBJ2-1; D might be TRBD2 (5 bases). Germline V gene lookup returns CDR1 MNHEY and CDR2 SVGAGI. V lost 7 bases to trimming and J lost 0 bases, with 13 bases between them. The CDR3 covers 15 residues. CDR3 DNA: TGTGCCAGCAAAGGTGTTACTAGCTCCTACAATGAGCAGTTCTTC. Translating it yields CASKGVTSSYNEQFF.

The chain has TRBV2 and TRBJ2-7; TRBD1 is a possible D gene (6 bases). Germline-derived CDR1 and CDR2 are SNHLY and FYNNEI. Trimming shortened V by 7 bases and J by 6 bases, and 10 bases separated the two germline ends. This CDR3 region has 11 residues. CDR3 coding DNA: TGTGCCAGCAACCAGGGGATCGAGCAGTACTTC. This translates into CASNQGIEQYF. Full variable domain (outside the CDR3, taken from reference TRBV2 and TRBJ2-7): EPEVTQTPSHQVTQMGQEVILRCVPISNHLYFYWYRQILGQKVEFLVSFYNNEISEKSEIFDDQFSVERPDGSNFTLKIRSTKLEDSAMYFCASNQGIEQYFGPGTRLTVT.

V is TRBV29-1 and J is TRBJ2-3; 8 positions agree with TRBD1. The V segment lost 8 bases and the J segment 3 bases; nucleotides outside the gene matches: 10. Germline V gives CDR1 SQVTM, CDR2 ANQGSEA. CDR3 size: 14 residues. Written as DNA, the CDR3 is TGCAGCTCCAGGACAGGGTCAATTACAGATACGCAGTATTTT. It yields the protein CSSRTGSITDTQYF.

V usage is TRBV5-1 and J usage is TRBJ1-1; the D gene is possibly TRBD1 (5 bases). Germline CDR1 SGHRS, CDR2 YFSETQ. Deletions cut 4 bases from V and 10 bases from J, with 17 bases between. This CDR3 has 13 residues. The CDR3 is CASSRPGGTAAFF. CDR3 nucleotide sequence: TGCGCCAGCAGCCGCCCCGGGGGGACGGCAGCTTTCTTT.

The CDR3 DNA is TGTGCCAGCAGTTACTCCAGTTGGCTGGAGACCCAGTACTTC. Its translation is CASSYSSWLETQYF. The J gene is TRBJ2-5, the V gene TRBV6-5; no clear D. The length of the CDR3 is 14 residues. V lost 0 bases and J lost 5, with 10 bases in between. The germline gives CDR1 MNHEY, CDR2 SVGAGI.

This chain uses TRBV11-2 with TRBJ1-2; maybe TRBD1 (5 bases). The CDR3 is 13 amino acids. Germline V gives CDR1 SGHAT, CDR2 FQNNGV. V was cut by 5 bases and J by 7 bases, with 14 bases left in between. The CDR3 DNA sequence: TGTGCCAGCAGCCTAGGGCAGGGAACTGGCTACACCTTC. Translated, it gives CASSLGQGTGYTF.

V usage is TRBV27 and J usage is TRBJ2-3; TRBD2 agrees at 13 bases. J was trimmed by 2 bases and V by 4 bases; bases with no gene match: 3. Looked up from germline, CDR1 is MNHEY and CDR2 is SMNVEV (reference sequence). The CDR3 contains 16 residues. CDR3 in amino acids: CASSSGLAGNTDTQYF. CDR3 coding DNA: TGTGCCAGCAGTTCGGGACTAGCGGGAAACACAGATACGCAGTATTTT.

The chain recombines TRBV15 with TRBJ1-1; maybe TRBD1 (5 bases). Germline CDR1 and CDR2: LNHNV and YYDKDF (reference sequence). V was clipped by 2 bases and J by 1 base, with 17 bases between them. The CDR3 consists of 17 residues. The CDR3 nucleotides are TGTGCCACCAGCAGATCCGCCGGGCAGGGATGGAACACTGAAGCTTTCTTT. This codes for CATSRSAGQGWNTEAFF.

CDR3 residues: CASSTVLSAITDTQYF. The CDR3 bases are TGTGCCAGCAGTACTGTCTTGAGCGCTATCACAGATACGCAGTATTTT. This chain connects TRBV7-9 to TRBJ2-3; D gene unclear. Germline-derived CDR1 and CDR2 are SEHNR and FQNEAQ (reference sequence). The V end was cut by 6 bases, the J end by 2 bases, with 18 bases between. The CDR3 runs to 16 residues.

DNA of the CDR3: TGCGCCAGCAGCCTTAACTCCTGGCGGGAGGGAGGAGAGACCCAGTACTTC. This sequence encodes CASSLNSWREGGETQYF. This rearrangement joins TRBV5-1 to TRBJ2-5, with 9 bases lining up with TRBD2. V was pared by 4 bases and J by 4 bases, with 14 bases of the junction left unmatched. CDR3 length: 17 amino acids. In germline, CDR1 is SGHRS, CDR2 YFSETQ.

V usage is TRBV27 and J usage is TRBJ1-6; TRBD1 aligns across 10 bases. This CDR3 contains 15 residues. The V segment lost 6 bases and the J segment 7 bases; nucleotides outside the gene matches: 6. The V gene's germline CDR1 is MNHEY and CDR2 SMNVEV (reference sequence). The CDR3 sequence: CASRSTGGRNSPLHF. CDR3 nucleotides: TGTGCCAGCAGGTCGACAGGGGGCAGGAATTCACCCCTCCACTTT.

The rearrangement links TRBV28 to TRBJ1-2; a weak D match, TRBD1 (5 bases). This CDR3 comprises 14 residues. Looked up from germline, CDR1 is MDHEN and CDR2 is SYDVKM. Trimming stripped 6 bases from V and 3 bases from J, with 14 bases between. The CDR3 loop is CASRDPTADYGYTF. Written as DNA, the CDR3 is TGTGCCAGCAGGGACCCGACAGCAGACTATGGCTACACCTTC.

As DNA, the CDR3 is TGTGCCAGCAGCTTAACCCGGGACAGAAGCACAGATACGCAGTATTTT. This gives the protein CASSLTRDRSTDTQYF. The chain has TRBV7-6 and TRBJ2-3; 7 positions agree with TRBD1. After removal of 2 bases from V and 0 bases from J, the junction contained 5 bases not matched to a gene. There are 16 residues in the CDR3. From germline, CDR1 is SGHVS and CDR2 FNYEAQ.

The chain couples TRBV25-1 to TRBJ1-1; unclear D gene. Trimming cost V 4 bases and J 7 bases, with 7 bases left between them. Germline assignment: CDR1 MGHDK and CDR2 SYGVNS. The CDR3 is 11 residues long. CDR3 loop: CASSVLYEAFF. CDR3 nucleotides: TGTGCCAGCAGTGTACTGTATGAAGCTTTCTTT.

In DNA, the CDR3 is TGTGCCAGCTCACCAAACAGCGGAACCTACAATGAGCAGTTCTTC. This gives the protein CASSPNSGTYNEQFF. V usage is TRBV18 and J usage is TRBJ2-1, with D perhaps matching TRBD2 (5 bases). V was shortened by 2 bases and J by 2 bases, with 10 bases between the two germline ends. The CDR3 runs 15 residues. CDR1 and CDR2 from the germline V gene are KGHSH and LQKENI.

This chain uses TRBV7-8 with TRBJ2-5, with TRBD1 matching 8 bases. J lost 5 bases, V lost 8 bases, and 10 bases had no gene match. The V gene's germline CDR1 is SGHVS and CDR2 FQNEAQ. This CDR3 comprises 14 residues. Here the CDR3 DNA reads TGTGCCAGCGACGCCCCAGGGGGCGACGAGACCCAGTACTTC. This gives the protein CASDAPGGDETQYF.

The chain combines TRBV4-2 with TRBJ2-4; D is possibly TRBD2 (6 bases). CDR3 size: 15 residues. V was trimmed by 0 bases and J by 4 bases, leaving 10 bases between them. Germline-derived CDR1 and CDR2 are LGHNA and YNFKEQ. For the CDR3, the DNA is TGTGCCAGCAGCCAAGATAGGGGAGGTAAAAACATTCAGTACTTC. Translating it yields CASSQDRGGKNIQYF.

The chain links TRBV6-1 to TRBJ2-2; 8 positions match TRBD1. The CDR3 runs to 18 residues. The germline V gene has CDR1 MNHNS and CDR2 SASEGT. V was clipped by 3 bases and J by 6 bases; unmatched bases: 15. CDR3 sequence (DNA): TGTGCCAGCAGTGATCAAAGATTAGGACAGGGCTGGTCCGGGGAGCTGTTTTTT. Amino acid sequence: CASSDQRLGQGWSGELFF.